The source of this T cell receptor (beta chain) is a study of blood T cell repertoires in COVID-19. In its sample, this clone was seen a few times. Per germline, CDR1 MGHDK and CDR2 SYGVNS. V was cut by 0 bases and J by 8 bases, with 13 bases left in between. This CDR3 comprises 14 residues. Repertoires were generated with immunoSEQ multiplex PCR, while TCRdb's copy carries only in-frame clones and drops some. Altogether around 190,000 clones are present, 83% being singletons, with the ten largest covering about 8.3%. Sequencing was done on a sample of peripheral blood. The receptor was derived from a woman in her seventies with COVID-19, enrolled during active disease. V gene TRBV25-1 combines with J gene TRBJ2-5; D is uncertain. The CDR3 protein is CASSEYTGSATQYF. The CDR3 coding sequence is TGTGCCAGCAGTGAATATACCGGGTCAGCCACCCAGTACTTC.